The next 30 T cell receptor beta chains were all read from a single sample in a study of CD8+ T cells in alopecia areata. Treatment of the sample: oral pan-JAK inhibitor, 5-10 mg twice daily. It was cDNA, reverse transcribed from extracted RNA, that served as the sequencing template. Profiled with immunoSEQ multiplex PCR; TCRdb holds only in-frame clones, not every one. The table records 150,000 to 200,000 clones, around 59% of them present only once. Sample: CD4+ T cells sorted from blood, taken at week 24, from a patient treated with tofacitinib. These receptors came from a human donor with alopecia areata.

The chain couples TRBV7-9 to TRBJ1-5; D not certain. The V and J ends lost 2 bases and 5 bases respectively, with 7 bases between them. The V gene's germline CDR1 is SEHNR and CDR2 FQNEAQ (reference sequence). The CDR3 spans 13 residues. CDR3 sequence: CASSLHWDQPQHF. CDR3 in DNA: TGTGCCAGCAGCTTACACTGGGATCAGCCCCAGCATTTT.

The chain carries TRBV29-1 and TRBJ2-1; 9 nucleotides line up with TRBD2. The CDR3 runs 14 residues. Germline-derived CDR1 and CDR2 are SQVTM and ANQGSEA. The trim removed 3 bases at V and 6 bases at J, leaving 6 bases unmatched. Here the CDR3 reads CSVDGGGAGNEQFF. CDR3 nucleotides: TGCAGCGTTGACGGCGGGGGGGCCGGCAATGAGCAGTTCTTC.

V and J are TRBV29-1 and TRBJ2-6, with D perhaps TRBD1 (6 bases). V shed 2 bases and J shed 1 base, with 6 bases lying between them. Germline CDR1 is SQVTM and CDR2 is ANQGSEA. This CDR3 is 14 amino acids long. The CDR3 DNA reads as TGCAGCGTTGAACAGGGGTCTGGGGCCAACGTCCTGACTTTC. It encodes CSVEQGSGANVLTF.

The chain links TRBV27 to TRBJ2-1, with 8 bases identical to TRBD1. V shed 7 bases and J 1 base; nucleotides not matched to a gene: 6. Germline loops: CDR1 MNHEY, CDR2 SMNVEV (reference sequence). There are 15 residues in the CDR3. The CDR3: CASTGTGPSYNEQFF. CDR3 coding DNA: TGTGCCAGCACCGGGACAGGACCTTCCTACAATGAGCAGTTCTTC.

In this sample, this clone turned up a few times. CDR3 DNA: TGCGCCAGCAGAAGACAGGGGAACACTGAAGCTTTCTTT. Translation: CASRRQGNTEAFF. The chain combines TRBV10-2 with TRBJ1-1, with 7 bases that match TRBD1. CDR3 size: 13 residues. CDR1 is WSHSY and CDR2 is SAAADI in the germline V gene. V lost 6 bases and J lost 1; bases outside the gene matches: 2.

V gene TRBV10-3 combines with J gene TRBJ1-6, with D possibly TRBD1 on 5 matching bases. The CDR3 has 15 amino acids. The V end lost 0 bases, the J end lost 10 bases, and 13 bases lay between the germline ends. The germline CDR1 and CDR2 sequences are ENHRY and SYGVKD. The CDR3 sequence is CAISESVWQGSPLHF. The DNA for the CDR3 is TGTGCCATCAGTGAGTCGGTTTGGCAGGGCTCACCCCTCCACTTT.

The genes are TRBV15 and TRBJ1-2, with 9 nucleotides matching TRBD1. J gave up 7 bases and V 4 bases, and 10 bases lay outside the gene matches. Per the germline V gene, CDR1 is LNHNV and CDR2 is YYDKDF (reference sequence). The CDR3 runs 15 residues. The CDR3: CATSTPDRGLRGYTF. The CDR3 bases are TGTGCCACCAGCACGCCGGACAGGGGTCTGCGTGGCTACACCTTC. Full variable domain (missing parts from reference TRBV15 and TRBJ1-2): DAMVIQNPRYQVTQFGKPVTLSCSQTLNHNVMYWYQQKSSQAPKLLFHYYDKDFNNEADTPDNFQSRRPNTSFCFLDIRSPGLGDTAMYLCATSTPDRGLRGYTFGSGTRLTVV.

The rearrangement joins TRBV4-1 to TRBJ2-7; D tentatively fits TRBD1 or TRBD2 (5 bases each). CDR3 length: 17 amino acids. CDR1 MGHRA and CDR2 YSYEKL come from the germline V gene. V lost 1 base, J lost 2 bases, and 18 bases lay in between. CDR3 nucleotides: TGCGCCAGCAGCCAAGTTTGGAGCCGGGGCACCACCTACGAGCAGTACTTC. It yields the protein CASSQVWSRGTTYEQYF.

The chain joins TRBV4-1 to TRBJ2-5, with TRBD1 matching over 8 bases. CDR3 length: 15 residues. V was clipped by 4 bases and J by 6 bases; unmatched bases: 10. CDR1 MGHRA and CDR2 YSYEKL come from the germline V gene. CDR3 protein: CASSLLGQGRKTQYF. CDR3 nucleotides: TGCGCCAGCAGCCTCCTAGGACAGGGACGCAAGACCCAGTACTTC.

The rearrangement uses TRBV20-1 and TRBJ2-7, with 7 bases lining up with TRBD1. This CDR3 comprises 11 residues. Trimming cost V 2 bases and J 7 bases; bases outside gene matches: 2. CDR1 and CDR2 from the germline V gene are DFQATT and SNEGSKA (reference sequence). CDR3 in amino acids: CSARRGQEQYF. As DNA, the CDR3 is TGCAGTGCTAGAAGGGGGCAGGAGCAGTACTTC.

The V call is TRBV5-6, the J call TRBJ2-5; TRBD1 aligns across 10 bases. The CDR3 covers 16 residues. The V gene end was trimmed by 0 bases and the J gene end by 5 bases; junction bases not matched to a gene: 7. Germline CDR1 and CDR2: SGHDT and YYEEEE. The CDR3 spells CASSLVGTGARETQYF. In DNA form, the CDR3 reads TGTGCCAGCAGCTTGGTTGGGACAGGGGCAAGGGAGACCCAGTACTTC.

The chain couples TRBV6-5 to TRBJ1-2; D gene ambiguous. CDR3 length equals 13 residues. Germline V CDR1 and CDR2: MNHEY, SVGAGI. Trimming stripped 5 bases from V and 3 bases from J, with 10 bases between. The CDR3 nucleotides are TGTGCCAGCAGTCTAGGACCGGACTATGGCTACACCTTC. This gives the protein CASSLGPDYGYTF.

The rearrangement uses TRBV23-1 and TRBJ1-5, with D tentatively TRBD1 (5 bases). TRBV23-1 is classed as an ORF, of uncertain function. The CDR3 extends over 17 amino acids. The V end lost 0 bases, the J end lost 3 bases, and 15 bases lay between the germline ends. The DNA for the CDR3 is TGCGCCAGCAGTCAATCTGGGGCAGGAACATTCAATCAGCCCCAGCATTTT. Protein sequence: CASSQSGAGTFNQPQHF.

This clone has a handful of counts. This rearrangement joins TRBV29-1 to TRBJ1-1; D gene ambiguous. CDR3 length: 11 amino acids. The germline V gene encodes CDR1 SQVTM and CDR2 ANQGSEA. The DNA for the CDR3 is TGCACCTCTCTGGAGAACACTGAAGCTTTCTTT. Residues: CTSLENTEAFF.

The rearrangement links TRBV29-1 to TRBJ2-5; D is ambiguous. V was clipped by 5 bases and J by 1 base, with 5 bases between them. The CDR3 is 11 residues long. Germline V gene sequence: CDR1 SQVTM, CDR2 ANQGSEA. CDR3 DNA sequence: TGCAGCGTTTCCAGCCAAGAGACCCAGTACTTC. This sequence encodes CSVSSQETQYF.

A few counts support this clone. CDR3 region: CASSFQGTEETQYF. The CDR3, as DNA: TGTGCCAGCAGCTTTCAGGGTACGGAAGAGACCCAGTACTTC. The chain uses TRBV7-3 and TRBJ2-5; a weak D match, TRBD1 (5 bases). V shed 3 bases and J shed 3 bases, with 11 bases lying between them. Per the germline V gene, CDR1 is SGHTA and CDR2 is FQGTGA. The CDR3 covers 14 residues. The full variable domain, with the rest looked up from reference TRBV7-3 and TRBJ2-5, is GAGVSQTPSNKVTEKGKYVELRCDPISGHTALYWYRQSLGQGPEFLIYFQGTGAADDSGLPNDRFFAVRPEGSVSTLKIQRTERGDSAVYLCASSFQGTEETQYFGPGTRLLVL.

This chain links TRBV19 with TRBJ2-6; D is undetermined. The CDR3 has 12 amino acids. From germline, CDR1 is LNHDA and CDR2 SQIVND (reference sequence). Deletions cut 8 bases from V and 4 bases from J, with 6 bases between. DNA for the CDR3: TGTGCCAGTGACAAGGGGGCCAACGTCCTGACTTTC. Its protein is CASDKGANVLTF.

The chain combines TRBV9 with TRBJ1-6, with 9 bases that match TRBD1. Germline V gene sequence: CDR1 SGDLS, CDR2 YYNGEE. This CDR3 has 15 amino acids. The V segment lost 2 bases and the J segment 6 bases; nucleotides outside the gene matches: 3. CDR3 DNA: TGTGCCAGCAGCGTGGACAGGGGAGGTAATTCACCCCTCCACTTT. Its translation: CASSVDRGGNSPLHF. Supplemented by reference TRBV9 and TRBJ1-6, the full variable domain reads DSGVTQTPKHLITATGQRVTLRCSPRSGDLSVYWYQQSLDQGLQFLIQYYNGEERAKGNILERFSAQQFPDLHSELNLSSLELGDSALYFCASSVDRGGNSPLHFGNGTRLTVT.

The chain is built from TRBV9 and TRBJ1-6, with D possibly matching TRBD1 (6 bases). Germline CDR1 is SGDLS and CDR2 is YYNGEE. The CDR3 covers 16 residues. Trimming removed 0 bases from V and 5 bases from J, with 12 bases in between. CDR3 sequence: CASSVGWTAHNSPLHF. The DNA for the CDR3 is TGTGCCAGCAGCGTAGGGTGGACAGCGCATAATTCACCCCTCCACTTT.

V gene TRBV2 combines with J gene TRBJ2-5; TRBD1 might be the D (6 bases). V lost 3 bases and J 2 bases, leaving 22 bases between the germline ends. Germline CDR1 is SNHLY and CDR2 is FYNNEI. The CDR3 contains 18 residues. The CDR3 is CASSEVTGPGRGQETQYF. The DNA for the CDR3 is TGTGCCAGCAGTGAGGTGACAGGACCAGGGCGTGGACAAGAGACCCAGTACTTC.

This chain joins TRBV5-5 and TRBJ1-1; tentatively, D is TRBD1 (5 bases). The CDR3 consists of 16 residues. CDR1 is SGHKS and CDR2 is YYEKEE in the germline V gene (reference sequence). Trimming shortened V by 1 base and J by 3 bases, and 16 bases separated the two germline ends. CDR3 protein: CASSLYATRGDTEAFF. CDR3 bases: TGTGCCAGCAGCTTGTACGCCACCCGGGGGGACACTGAAGCTTTCTTT.

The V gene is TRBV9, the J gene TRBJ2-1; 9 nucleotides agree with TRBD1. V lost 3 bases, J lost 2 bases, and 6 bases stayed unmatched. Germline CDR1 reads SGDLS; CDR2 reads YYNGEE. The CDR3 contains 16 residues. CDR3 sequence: CASSAPGQGTYNEQFF. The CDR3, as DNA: TGTGCCAGCAGCGCCCCGGGACAGGGAACCTACAATGAGCAGTTCTTC.

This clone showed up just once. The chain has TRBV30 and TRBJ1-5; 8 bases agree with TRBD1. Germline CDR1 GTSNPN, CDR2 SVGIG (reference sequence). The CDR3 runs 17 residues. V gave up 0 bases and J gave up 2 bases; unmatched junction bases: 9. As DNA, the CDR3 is TGTGCCTGGAGTGTACAGGGGGGAAGGTGGGGCAATCAGCCCCAGCATTTT. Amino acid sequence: CAWSVQGGRWGNQPQHF.

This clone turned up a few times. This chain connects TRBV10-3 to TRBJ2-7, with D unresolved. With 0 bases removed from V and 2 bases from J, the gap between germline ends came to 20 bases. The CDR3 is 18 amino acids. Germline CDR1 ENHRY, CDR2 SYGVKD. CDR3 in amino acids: CAISESRQSPSLAYEQYF. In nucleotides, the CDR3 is TGTGCCATCAGTGAGTCCCGGCAGAGTCCCAGTCTTGCCTACGAGCAGTACTTC.

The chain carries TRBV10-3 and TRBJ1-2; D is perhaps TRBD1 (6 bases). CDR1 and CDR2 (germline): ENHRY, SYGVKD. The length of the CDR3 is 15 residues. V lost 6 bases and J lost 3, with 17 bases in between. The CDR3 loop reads CAISPGQSLHYGYTF. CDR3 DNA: TGTGCCATCAGCCCCGGACAGTCTCTACACTATGGCTACACCTTC.

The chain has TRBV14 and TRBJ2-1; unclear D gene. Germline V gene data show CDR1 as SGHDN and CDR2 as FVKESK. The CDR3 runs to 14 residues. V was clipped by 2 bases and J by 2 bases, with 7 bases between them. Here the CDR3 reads CASSQNIAYNEQFF. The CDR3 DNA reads TGTGCCAGCAGCCAAAACATTGCCTACAATGAGCAGTTCTTC.

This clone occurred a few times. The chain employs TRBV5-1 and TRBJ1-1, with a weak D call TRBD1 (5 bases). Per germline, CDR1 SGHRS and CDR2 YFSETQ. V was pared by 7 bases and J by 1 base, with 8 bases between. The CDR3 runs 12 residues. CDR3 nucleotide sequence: TGCGCCAGCCGACAGCAGAACACTGAAGCTTTCTTT. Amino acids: CASRQQNTEAFF.

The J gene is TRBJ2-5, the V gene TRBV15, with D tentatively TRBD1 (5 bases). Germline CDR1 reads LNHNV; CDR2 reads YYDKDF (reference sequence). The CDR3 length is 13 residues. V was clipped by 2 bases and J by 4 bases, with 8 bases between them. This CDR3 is CATSRQGGETQYF. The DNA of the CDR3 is TGTGCCACCAGCAGACAGGGCGGAGAGACCCAGTACTTC.

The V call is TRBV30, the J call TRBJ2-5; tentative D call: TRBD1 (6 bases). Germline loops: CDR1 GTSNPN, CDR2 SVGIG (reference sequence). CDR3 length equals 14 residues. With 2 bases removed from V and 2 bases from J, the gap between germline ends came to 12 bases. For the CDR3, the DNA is TGTGCCTGGAGTTCTAAGGGACATCAAGAGACCCAGTACTTC. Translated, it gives CAWSSKGHQETQYF.

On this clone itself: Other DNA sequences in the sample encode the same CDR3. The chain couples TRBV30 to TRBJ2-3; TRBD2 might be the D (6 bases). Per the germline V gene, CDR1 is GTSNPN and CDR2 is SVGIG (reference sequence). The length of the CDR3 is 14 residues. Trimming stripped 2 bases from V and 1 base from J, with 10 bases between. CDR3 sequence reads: CAWSTGEGTDTQYF. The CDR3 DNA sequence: TGTGCCTGGAGTACCGGGGAGGGCACAGATACGCAGTATTTT. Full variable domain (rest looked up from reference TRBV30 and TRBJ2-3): SQTIHQWPATLVQPVGSPLSLECTVEGTSNPNLYWYRQAAGRGLQLLFYSVGIGQISSEVPQNLSASRPQDRQFILSSKKLLLSDSGFYLCAWSTGEGTDTQYFGPGTRLTVL.